This T cell receptor (beta chain) is from a study of T cells after yellow fever vaccination. Across the study: Researchers used SMART-Seq v4 Ultra Low Input to prepare fractions that had low cell numbers. The study's findings and limits: Peaking on day 5 versus 15, the secondary response was faster but weaker. Abundant bulk-population clonotypes could contaminate the FACS-sorted repertoires.

MiXCR, run by TCRdb on the 5' RACE reads, gives a single entry per CDR3 protein. Counted here are approximately 250,000 distinct CDR3 sequences, 5.2% occurring once; the ten biggest clones make up under 3.5%. The germline V gene encodes CDR1 SGHTA and CDR2 FQGNSA. Trimming took 7 bases from V and 2 from J, leaving 12 bases between them. The CDR3 has 13 amino acids. Remarks on this clonotype: Antigen unknown.

The genes are TRBV7-2 and TRBJ2-7, with D tentatively TRBD1 (5 bases). The source material was CD4+ T cells sorted from PBMCs, sampled on the day of the yellow fever booster vaccination. The TCR sequence derives from a man younger than 35 who received the YFV17D yellow fever vaccine. The chain's CDR3 is CASTRAGAYEQYF. Written as DNA, the CDR3 is TGTGCCAGCACCAGGGCAGGCGCCTACGAGCAGTACTTC.